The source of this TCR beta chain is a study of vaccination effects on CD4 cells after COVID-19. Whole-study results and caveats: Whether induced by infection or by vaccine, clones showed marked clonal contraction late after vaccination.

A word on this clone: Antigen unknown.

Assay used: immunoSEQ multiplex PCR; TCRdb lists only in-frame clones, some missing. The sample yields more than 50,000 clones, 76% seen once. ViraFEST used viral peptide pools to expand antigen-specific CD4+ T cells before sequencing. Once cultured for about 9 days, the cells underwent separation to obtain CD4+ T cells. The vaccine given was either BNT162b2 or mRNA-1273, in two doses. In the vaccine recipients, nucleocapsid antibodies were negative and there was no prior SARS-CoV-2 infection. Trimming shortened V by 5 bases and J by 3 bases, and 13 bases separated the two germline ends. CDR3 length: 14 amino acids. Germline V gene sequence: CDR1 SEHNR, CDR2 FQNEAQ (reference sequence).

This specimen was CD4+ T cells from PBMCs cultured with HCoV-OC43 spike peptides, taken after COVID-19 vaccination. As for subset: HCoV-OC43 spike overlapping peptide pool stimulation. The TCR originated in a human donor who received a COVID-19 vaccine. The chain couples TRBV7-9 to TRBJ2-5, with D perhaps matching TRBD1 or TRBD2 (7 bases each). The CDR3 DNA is TGTGCCAGCAGCCCAGGGGGAGGGGAAGAGACCCAGTACTTC. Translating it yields CASSPGGGEETQYF.